A single sample is the source of the 10 T cell receptor beta chains below, sequenced in a study of T-cell memory formation after mild COVID-19. TCRdb reprocessed the 5' RACE reads with MiXCR, giving one entry per CDR3 protein. The sample records 400,000 or so distinct CDR3 sequences, 20% being singletons. The sequencing input was PBMCs or a T cell subset sorted from them (not recorded which). These receptor sequences come from an adult woman who had mild COVID-19 (a few samples of this study predate the infection). Cell type and time point are not known.

The chain carries TRBV6-2 or TRBV6-3 and TRBJ1-1, with 7 nucleotides matching TRBD1. Trimming took 5 bases from V and 10 from J; bases not matched to a gene: 10. CDR1 MNHEY and CDR2 SVGEGT come from the germline V gene. The CDR3 totals 13 residues. The CDR3 is CASSLVRQGGAFF. CDR3 DNA sequence: TGTGCCAGCAGTCTCGTTCGACAGGGTGGAGCTTTCTTT.

At least ten counts were recorded for this clonotype. The chain combines TRBV3-1 with TRBJ2-1, with 10 nucleotides matching TRBD2. CDR1 is LGHDT and CDR2 is YNNKEL in the germline V gene (reference sequence). Trimming cost V 4 bases and J 10 bases; bases outside gene matches: 19. This CDR3 comprises 18 residues. The DNA of the CDR3 is TGTGCCAGCAGCCCCCTGCGATTGTCTAGCGGGGGTCCCAGGGAGCAGTTCTTC. Translating it yields CASSPLRLSSGGPREQFF.

This sequence joins TRBV30 and TRBJ1-4; 8 bases map to TRBD1. Germline trimming cut 8 bases from V and 4 bases from J; bases unmatched to any gene: 3. The germline CDR1 and CDR2 sequences are GTSNPN and SVGIG (reference sequence). The CDR3 extends over 12 amino acids. The CDR3 here is CAGQGYNEKLFF. CDR3 DNA sequence: TGTGCCGGACAGGGTTATAATGAAAAACTGTTTTTT.

This chain links TRBV29-1 with TRBJ2-3; D remains ambiguous. This CDR3 is 12 amino acids long. Looked up from germline, CDR1 is SQVTM and CDR2 is ANQGSEA. The V end was cut by 8 bases, the J end by 1 base, with 10 bases between. The CDR3 nucleotides read TGCAGCTCAGCGACGGGCACAGATACGCAGTATTTT. Encoded protein: CSSATGTDTQYF.

In this sample, this clonotype turned up a few times. V gene TRBV6-1 combines with J gene TRBJ1-2; 7 bases line up with TRBD1. This CDR3 has 16 amino acids. V trimming: 1 base; J trimming: 5 bases; junction bases outside the gene matches: 10. The V gene's germline CDR1 is MNHNS and CDR2 SASEGT. The CDR3 spells CASSEDSTGTVYGYTF. Here the CDR3 DNA reads TGTGCCAGCAGTGAAGACTCTACCGGGACAGTGTATGGCTACACCTTC.

This clonotype appeared a few times. The chain joins TRBV12-3 or TRBV12-4 to TRBJ1-2; possible D gene TRBD1, 6 bases. V was cut by 6 bases and J by 7 bases, with 15 bases left in between. There are 13 residues in the CDR3. CDR3 protein: CASSQGGTLGYTF. CDR3 sequence (DNA): TGTGCCAGCAGCCAAGGGGGTACGCTTGGCTACACCTTC.

This clonotype has more than one count but fewer than ten. The chain joins TRBV5-1 to TRBJ2-3, with D possibly TRBD2 on 6 matching bases. Between the trimmed V and J ends, which lost 5 bases and 4 bases, there was a span of 17 bases. The CDR3 length is 15 residues. Germline-derived CDR1 and CDR2 are SGHRS and YFSETQ. The CDR3 here is CASSLSASEADTQYF. DNA of the CDR3: TGCGCCAGCAGTCTGAGCGCTAGCGAGGCAGATACGCAGTATTTT.

This clonotype was picked up many times. CDR3 loop: CASSLGQGFTEAFF. The DNA for the CDR3 is TGTGCCAGCAGTTTGGGACAGGGCTTCACTGAAGCTTTCTTT. The chain joins TRBV6-5 to TRBJ1-1; 9 positions agree with TRBD1. The germline CDR1 and CDR2 sequences are MNHEY and SVGAGI. This CDR3 region has 14 residues. V dropped 4 bases and J dropped 4; count of bases not matched to a gene: 4.

This chain connects TRBV29-1 to TRBJ2-3; D may correspond to TRBD1 or TRBD2 (5 bases each). The length of the CDR3 is 11 residues. Germline V gene lookup returns CDR1 SQVTM and CDR2 ANQGSEA. V was shortened by 7 bases and J by 4 bases, with 9 bases between the two germline ends. CDR3 region: CSGGSADTQYF. As DNA, the CDR3 is TGCAGCGGGGGGTCCGCAGATACGCAGTATTTT.

This clonotype was counted ten times or more. This rearrangement joins TRBV5-1 to TRBJ1-2; tentatively, D is TRBD1 (5 bases). The CDR3 loop spans 14 amino acids. Deletions cut 0 bases from V and 4 bases from J, with 10 bases between. CDR1 SGHRS and CDR2 YFSETQ come from the germline V gene. DNA of the CDR3: TGCGCCAGCAGCTTGGAGGGGAGTACCTATGGCTACACCTTC. Translated, it gives CASSLEGSTYGYTF.